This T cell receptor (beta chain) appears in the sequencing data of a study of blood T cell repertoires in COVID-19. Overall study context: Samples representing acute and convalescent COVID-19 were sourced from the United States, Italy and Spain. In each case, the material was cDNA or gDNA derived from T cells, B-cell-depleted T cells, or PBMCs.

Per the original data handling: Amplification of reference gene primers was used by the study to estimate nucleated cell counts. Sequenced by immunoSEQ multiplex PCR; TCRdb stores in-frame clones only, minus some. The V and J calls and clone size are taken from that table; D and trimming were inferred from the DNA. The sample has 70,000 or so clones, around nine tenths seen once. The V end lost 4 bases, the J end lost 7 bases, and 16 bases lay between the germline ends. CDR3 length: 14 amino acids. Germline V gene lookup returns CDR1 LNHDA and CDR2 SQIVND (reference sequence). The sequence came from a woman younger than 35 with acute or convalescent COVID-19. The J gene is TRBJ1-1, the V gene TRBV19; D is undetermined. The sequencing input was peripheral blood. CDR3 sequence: CASSTASLGGEAFF. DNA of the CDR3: TGTGCCAGTAGTACAGCGTCTCTAGGTGGTGAAGCTTTCTTT.